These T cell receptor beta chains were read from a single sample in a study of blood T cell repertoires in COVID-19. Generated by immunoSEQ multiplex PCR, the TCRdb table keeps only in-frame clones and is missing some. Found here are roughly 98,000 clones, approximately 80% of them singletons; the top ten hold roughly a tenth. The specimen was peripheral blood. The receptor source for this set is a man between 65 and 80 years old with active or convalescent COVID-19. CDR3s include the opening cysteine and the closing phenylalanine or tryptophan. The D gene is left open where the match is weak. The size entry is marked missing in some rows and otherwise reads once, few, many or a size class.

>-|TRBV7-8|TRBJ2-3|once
CASSSRRGPQDTQYF
TGTGCCAGCAGCTCCAGGCGGGGGCCTCAAGATACGCAGTATTTT
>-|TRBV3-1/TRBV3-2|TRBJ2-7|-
CASSQSTGYPYEQYF
TGTGCCAGCAGCCAGTCTACAGGTTACCCCTACGAGCAGTACTTC
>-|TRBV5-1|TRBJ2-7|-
CASSLGTSQEQYF
TGCGCCAGCAGCTTGGGGACATCACAGGAGCAGTACTTC
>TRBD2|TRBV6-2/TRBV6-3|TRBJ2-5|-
CASSYGSSGGVAQYF
TGTGCCAGCAGTTACGGGTCTAGCGGGGGGGTGGCCCAGTACTTC
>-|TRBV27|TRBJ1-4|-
CASSLRQGRNEKLFF
TGTGCCAGCAGTTTAAGGCAGGGTAGGAATGAAAAACTGTTTTTT
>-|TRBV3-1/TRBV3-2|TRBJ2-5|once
CASSHTEEETQYF
TGTGCCAGCAGCCACACGGAGGAAGAGACCCAGTACTTC
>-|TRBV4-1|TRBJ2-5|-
CASSRDYQETQYF
TGCGCCAGCAGCCGAGACTACCAAGAGACCCAGTACTTC
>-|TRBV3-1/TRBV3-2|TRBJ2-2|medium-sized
CASSQSYGELFF
TGTGCCAGCAGCCAAAGCTACGGGGAGCTGTTTTTT
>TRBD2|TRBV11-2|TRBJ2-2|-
CASTHFGLAGPGELFF
TGTGCCAGCACCCATTTCGGGCTAGCGGGGCCCGGGGAGCTGTTTTTT
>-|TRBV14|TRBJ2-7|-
CASSQIDRTYEQYF
TGTGCCAGCAGCCAAATTGACAGGACCTACGAGCAGTACTTC
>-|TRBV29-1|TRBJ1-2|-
CSGAAGSGYTF
TGCAGCGGAGCCGCAGGGTCTGGCTACACCTTC
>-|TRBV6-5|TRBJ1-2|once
CASSYRRGGDYTF
TGTGCCAGCAGTTACCGAAGAGGGGGAGACTACACCTTC
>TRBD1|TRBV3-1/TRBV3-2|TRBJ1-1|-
CASSPDTDRGEAFF
TGTGCCAGCAGCCCCGACACGGACAGGGGTGAAGCTTTCTTT
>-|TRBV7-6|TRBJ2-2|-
CASREGGGRGTGELFF
TGTGCCAGCAGAGAAGGCGGGGGCCGGGGCACCGGGGAGCTGTTTTTT
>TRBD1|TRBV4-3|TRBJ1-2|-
CASSPSAGQGFYGYTF
TGCGCCAGCAGCCCCTCTGCAGGACAGGGGTTCTATGGCTACACCTTC
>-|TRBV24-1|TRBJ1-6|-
CAKTYRESSYNSPLHF
TGTGCCAAAACATACAGGGAGAGCTCCTATAATTCACCCCTCCACTTT
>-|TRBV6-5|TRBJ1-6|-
CASSRERESPLHF
TGTGCCAGCAGCCGCGAACGGGAGTCACCCCTCCACTTT
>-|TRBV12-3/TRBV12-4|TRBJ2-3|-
CASSSTYTDTQYF
TGTGCCAGCAGTTCCACATACACAGATACGCAGTATTTT
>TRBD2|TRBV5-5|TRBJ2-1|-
CASSPGLAPSYNEQFF
TGTGCCAGCAGCCCAGGACTAGCGCCCTCCTACAATGAGCAGTTCTTC
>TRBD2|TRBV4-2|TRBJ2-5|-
CASSQRIAGGKETQYF
TGTGCCAGCAGCCAAAGAATAGCGGGGGGGAAGGAGACCCAGTACTTC
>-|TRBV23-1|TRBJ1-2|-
CASTSFRHYGYTF
TGCGCCAGCACTTCCTTTCGTCACTATGGCTACACCTTC
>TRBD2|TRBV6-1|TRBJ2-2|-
CASSGDLAGRTGELFF
TGTGCCAGCAGTGGGGATCTAGCGGGGAGAACCGGGGAGCTGTTTTTT
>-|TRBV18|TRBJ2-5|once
CASSPRGPPQETQYF
TGTGCCAGCTCACCACGGGGGCCGCCCCAAGAGACCCAGTACTTC
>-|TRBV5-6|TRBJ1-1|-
CASSSGPNGDTEAFF
TGTGCCAGCAGCTCTGGACCCAACGGGGACACTGAAGCTTTCTTT
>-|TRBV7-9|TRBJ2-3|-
CASSGEGSTDTQYF
TGTGCCAGCAGCGGAGAGGGCAGCACAGATACGCAGTATTTT
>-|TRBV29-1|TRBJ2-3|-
CSVEDLVQYF
TGCAGCGTTGAAGATCTAGTGCAGTATTTT
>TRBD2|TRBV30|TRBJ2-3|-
CAWSRSSGATDTQYF
TGTGCCTGGTCCCGGTCTAGCGGGGCTACAGATACGCAGTATTTT
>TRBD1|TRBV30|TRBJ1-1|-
CAWRRQGQTEAFF
TGTGCCTGGAGACGACAGGGACAAACTGAAGCTTTCTTT
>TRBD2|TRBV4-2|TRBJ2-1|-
CASSFGLAGYNEQFF
TGTGCCAGCAGCTTCGGACTAGCGGGGTACAATGAGCAGTTCTTC
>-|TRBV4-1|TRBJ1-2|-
CASSQSRATNYGYTF
TGCGCCAGCAGCCAGAGCAGGGCCACTAACTATGGCTACACCTTC
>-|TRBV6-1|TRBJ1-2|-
CASSEGPGTQGGYTF
TGTGCCAGCAGTGAAGGGCCCGGGACTCAGGGTGGCTACACCTTC
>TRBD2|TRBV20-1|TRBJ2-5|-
CSASETSGGRGETQYF
TGCAGTGCTAGTGAGACTAGCGGGGGACGGGGGGAGACCCAGTACTTC
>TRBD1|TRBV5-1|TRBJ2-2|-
CASSWRDRGRPGELFF
TGCGCCAGCAGCTGGAGGGACAGGGGTCGTCCCGGGGAGCTGTTTTTT
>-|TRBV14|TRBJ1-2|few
CASSQRTQPTKGYTF
TGTGCCAGCAGCCAAAGGACACAACCAACGAAGGGCTACACCTTC
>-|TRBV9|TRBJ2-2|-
CASSVRRAPNTGELFF
TGTGCCAGCAGTGTACGCAGGGCCCCGAACACCGGGGAGCTGTTTTTT
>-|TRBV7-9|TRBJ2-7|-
CASSSSNSPYEQYF
TGTGCCAGCAGCTCTTCCAACAGTCCCTACGAGCAGTACTTC
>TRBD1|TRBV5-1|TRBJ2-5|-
CASSTRQGIGETQYF
TGCGCCAGCAGCACTCGACAGGGGATCGGAGAGACCCAGTACTTC
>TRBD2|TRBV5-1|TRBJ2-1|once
CASTPGLAGGRWFF
TGCGCCAGCACCCCGGGACTAGCGGGGGGCCGCTGGTTCTTC
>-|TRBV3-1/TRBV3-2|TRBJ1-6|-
CASSQVYSSYNSPLHF
TGTGCCAGCAGCCAAGTCTACAGCTCCTATAATTCACCCCTCCACTTT
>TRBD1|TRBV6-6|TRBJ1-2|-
CASSRDSGYTF
TGTGCCAGCAGTCGGGACAGTGGCTACACCTTC
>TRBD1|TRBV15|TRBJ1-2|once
CATSRDRGRYGYTF
TGTGCCACCAGCAGGGACAGGGGAAGGTATGGCTACACCTTC